The rows below give T cell receptor beta chains drawn from one sample of a study of T-cell reconstitution after alpha-beta-depleted transplantation in children. TCRdb itself ran the PCR reads through MiXCR, one entry per CDR3 protein. In the table there are some 200,000 distinct CDR3 sequences, approximately 10% of which are singletons. The input for sequencing was PBMCs, taken before TCRalphabeta/CD19-depleted stem cell transplant. The receptors here all came from a child younger than two with acute myeloid leukemia, due to receive a stem cell transplant. Each CDR3 is given without its conserved first and last residue. Each record gives: V gene, CDR3 protein.

V: TRBV5-1; CDR3: ATRQGAYTEAF
V: TRBV6-5; CDR3: ASSYPWTGRLGTEAF
V: TRBV5-1; CDR3: ASSVGPQNTEAF
V: TRBV27; CDR3: ASSLIGGSGMNTEAF
V: TRBV9; CDR3: ASSVVRKGDTEAF
V: TRBV20-1; CDR3: SARAPPKTQY
V: TRBV7-6; CDR3: ASSLWGTSGRSSYNEQF
V: TRBV18; CDR3: ASSPGQGPGETQY
V: TRBV20-1; CDR3: SARDRLSADTQY
V: TRBV6-5; CDR3: ASRTGGPLGNEQF
V: TRBV10-3; CDR3: AISDRTSGTRDEQF
V: TRBV7-2; CDR3: ASKFGNNEQF
V: TRBV4-1; CDR3: ASSPRGSLAGGYNEQF
V: TRBV4-2; CDR3: ASSQDLGSPYEQY
V: TRBV3-1; CDR3: ASSSRETGQPQH
V: TRBV2; CDR3: ASSGPRALQF
V: TRBV19; CDR3: ASSIVAEGNQPQH
V: TRBV7-9; CDR3: ASSLYGGLNTGELF
V: TRBV19; CDR3: ASGAGEHSGSNQPQH
V: TRBV20-1; CDR3: SARWVVGQGLYYGYT
V: TRBV9; CDR3: ASSALGQSVDTQY
V: TRBV5-1; CDR3: ASRLQTNTEAF
V: TRBV5-1; CDR3: ASREGQTNTEAF
V: TRBV7-9; CDR3: ASSQQGLAGSLSSYNEQF